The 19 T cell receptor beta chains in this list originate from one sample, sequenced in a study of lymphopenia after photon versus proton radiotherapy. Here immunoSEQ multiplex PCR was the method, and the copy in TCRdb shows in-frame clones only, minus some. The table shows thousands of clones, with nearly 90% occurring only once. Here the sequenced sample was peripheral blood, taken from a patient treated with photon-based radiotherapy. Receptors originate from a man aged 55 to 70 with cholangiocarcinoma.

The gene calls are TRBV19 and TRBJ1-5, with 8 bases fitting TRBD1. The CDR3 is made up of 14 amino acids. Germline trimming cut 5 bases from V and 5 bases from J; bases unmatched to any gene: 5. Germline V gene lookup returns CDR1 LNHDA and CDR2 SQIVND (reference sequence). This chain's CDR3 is CASSRYRGDQPQHF. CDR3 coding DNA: TGTGCCAGTAGTCGATACAGGGGGGATCAGCCCCAGCATTTT.

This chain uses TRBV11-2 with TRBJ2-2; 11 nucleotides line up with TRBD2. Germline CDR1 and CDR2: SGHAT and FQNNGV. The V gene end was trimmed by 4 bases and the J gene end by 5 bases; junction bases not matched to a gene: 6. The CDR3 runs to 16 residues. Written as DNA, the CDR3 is TGTGCCAGCAGCTCCTCGACTAGCGGGACGACCGGGGAGCTGTTTTTT. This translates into CASSSSTSGTTGELFF.

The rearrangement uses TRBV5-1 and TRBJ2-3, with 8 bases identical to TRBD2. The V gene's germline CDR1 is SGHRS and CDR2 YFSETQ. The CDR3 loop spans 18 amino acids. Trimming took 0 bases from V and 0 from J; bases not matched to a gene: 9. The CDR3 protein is CASSLGSGLARSTDTQYF. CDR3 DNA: TGCGCCAGCAGCTTGGGATCCGGACTAGCTCGTAGCACAGATACGCAGTATTTT.

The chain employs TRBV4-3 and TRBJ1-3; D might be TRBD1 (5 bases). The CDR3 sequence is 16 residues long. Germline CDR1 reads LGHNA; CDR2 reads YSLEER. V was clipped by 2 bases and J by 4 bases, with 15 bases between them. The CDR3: CASSQTYQGLGNTIYF. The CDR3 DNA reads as TGCGCCAGCAGCCAAACATACCAGGGTTTGGGAAACACCATATATTTT.

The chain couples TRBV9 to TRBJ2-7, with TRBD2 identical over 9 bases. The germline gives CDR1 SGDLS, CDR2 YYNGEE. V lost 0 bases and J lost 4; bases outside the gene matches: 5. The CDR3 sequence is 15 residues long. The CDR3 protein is CASSVVPSGVYEQYF. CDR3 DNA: TGTGCCAGCAGCGTAGTTCCTAGCGGGGTTTACGAGCAGTACTTC.

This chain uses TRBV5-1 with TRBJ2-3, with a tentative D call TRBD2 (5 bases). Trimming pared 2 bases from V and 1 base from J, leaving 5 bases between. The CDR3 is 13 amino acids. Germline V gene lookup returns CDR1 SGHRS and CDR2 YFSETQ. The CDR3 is CASSLAGTDTQYF. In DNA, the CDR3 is TGCGCCAGCAGCTTAGCGGGCACAGATACGCAGTATTTT. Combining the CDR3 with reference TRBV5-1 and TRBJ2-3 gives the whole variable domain KAGVTQTPRYLIKTRGQQVTLSCSPISGHRSVSWYQQTPGQGLQFLFEYFSETQRNKGNFPGRFSGRQFSNSRSEMNVSTLELGDSALYLCASSLAGTDTQYFGPGTRLTVL.

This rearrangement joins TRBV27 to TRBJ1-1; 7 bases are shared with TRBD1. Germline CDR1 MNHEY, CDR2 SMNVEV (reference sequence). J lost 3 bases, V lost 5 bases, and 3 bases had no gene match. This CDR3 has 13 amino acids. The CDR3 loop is CASSNTGDTEAFF. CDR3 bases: TGTGCCAGCAGTAACACAGGGGACACTGAAGCTTTCTTT.

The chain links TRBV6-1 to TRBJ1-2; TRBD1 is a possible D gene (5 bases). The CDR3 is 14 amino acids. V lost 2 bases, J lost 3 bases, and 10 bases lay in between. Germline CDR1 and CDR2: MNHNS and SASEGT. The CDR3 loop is CASSERGIYYGYTF. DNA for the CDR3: TGTGCCAGCAGTGAACGGGGGATTTACTATGGCTACACCTTC.

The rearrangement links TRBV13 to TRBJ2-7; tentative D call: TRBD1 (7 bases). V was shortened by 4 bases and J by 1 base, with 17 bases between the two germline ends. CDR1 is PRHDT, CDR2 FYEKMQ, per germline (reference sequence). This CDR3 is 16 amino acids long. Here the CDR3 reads CASSYSLRDSSYEQYF. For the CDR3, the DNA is TGTGCCAGCAGCTACTCTTTGCGGGACAGTTCCTACGAGCAGTACTTC.

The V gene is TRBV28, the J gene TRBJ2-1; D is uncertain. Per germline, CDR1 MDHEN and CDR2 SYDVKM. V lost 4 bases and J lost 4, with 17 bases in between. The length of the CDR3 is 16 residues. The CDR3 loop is CASSSPADSPYNEQFF. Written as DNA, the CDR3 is TGTGCCAGCAGTTCTCCGGCAGATTCTCCTTACAATGAGCAGTTCTTC.

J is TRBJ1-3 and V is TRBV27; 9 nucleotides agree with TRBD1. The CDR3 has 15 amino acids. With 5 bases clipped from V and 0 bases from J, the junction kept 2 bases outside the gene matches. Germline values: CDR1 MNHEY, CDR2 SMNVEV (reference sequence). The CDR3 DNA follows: TGTGCCAGCAGTCTACAGGGGGCCTCTGGAAACACCATATATTTT. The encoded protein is CASSLQGASGNTIYF.

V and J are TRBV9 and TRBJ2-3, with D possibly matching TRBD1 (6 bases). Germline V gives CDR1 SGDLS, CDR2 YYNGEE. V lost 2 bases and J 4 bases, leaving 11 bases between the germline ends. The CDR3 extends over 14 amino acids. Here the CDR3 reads CASSVQTGPDTQYF. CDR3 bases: TGTGCCAGCAGCGTTCAGACAGGACCAGATACGCAGTATTTT.

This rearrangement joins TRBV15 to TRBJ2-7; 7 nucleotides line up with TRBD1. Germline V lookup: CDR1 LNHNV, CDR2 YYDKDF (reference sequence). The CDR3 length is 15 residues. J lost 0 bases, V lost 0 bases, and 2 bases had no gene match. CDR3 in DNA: TGTGCCACCAGCAGAGATCCAGGGGGCTCCTACGAGCAGTACTTC. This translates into CATSRDPGGSYEQYF.

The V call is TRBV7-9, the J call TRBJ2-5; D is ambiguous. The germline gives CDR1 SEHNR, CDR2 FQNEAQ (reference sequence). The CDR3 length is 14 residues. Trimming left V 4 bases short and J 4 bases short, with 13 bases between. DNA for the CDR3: TGTGCCAGCAGCTCTCAATTTGCTGGAGAGACCCAGTACTTC. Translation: CASSSQFAGETQYF. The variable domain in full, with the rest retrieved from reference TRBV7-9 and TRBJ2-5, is DTGVSQNPRHKITKRGQNVTFRCDPISEHNRLYWYRQTLGQGPEFLTYFQNEAQLEKSRLLSDRFSAERPKGSFSTLEIQRTEQGDSAMYLCASSSQFAGETQYFGPGTRLLVL.

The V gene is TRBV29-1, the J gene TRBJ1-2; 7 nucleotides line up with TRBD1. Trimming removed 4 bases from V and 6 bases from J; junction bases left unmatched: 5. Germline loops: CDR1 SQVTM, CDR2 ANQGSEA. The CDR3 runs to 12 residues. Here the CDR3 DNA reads TGCAGCGTTGCTATAGGGGGCAATGGCTACACCTTC. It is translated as CSVAIGGNGYTF.

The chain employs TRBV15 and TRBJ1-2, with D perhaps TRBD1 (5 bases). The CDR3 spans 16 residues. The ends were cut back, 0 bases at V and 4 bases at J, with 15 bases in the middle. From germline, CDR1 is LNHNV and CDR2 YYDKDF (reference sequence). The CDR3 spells CATSRDQAGTRYGYTF. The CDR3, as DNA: TGTGCCACCAGCAGAGATCAGGCAGGGACCCGCTATGGCTACACCTTC.

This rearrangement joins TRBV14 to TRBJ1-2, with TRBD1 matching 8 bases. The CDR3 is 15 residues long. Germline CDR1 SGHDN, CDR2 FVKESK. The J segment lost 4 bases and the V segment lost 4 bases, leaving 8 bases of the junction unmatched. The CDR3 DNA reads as TGTGCCAGCAGCCCCCCGGGACAGGTTCTCTATGGCTACACCTTC. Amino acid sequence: CASSPPGQVLYGYTF.

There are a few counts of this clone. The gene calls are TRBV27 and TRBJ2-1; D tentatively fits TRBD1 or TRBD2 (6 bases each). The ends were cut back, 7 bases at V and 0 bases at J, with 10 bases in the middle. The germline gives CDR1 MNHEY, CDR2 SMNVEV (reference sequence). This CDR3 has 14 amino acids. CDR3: CASNEGGSYNEQFF. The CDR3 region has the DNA TGTGCCAGCAATGAGGGGGGCTCCTACAATGAGCAGTTCTTC.

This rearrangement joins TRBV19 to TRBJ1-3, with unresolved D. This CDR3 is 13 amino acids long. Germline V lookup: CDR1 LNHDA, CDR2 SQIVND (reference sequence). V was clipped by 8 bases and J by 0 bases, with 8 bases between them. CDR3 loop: CASGPNSGNTIYF. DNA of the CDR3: TGTGCCAGTGGGCCTAACTCTGGAAACACCATATATTTT.